These 20 T cell receptor beta chains share one sample of origin, sequenced in a study of beta chain features in type 1 diabetes. The entirety of the isolated RNA underwent reverse transcription, so expressed TCRB transcripts were sequenced. Generated by immunoSEQ multiplex PCR, the TCRdb table keeps only in-frame clones and is missing some. Counted here are 250,000 or so clones, about 30% occurring once; the ten biggest clones make up 4%. Sequenced sample: central memory CD4+ T cells from blood. These receptors were taken from a young man in good health.

This clone was detected a few times. V gene TRBV6-1 combines with J gene TRBJ2-2; D gene ambiguous. The CDR3 contains 15 residues. CDR1 is MNHNS, CDR2 SASEGT, per germline. V lost 1 base and J 2 bases, leaving 8 bases between the germline ends. The CDR3 nucleotides are TGTGCCAGCAGTGAAGAGGTAACCAACACCGGGGAGCTGTTTTTT. This translates into CASSEEVTNTGELFF.

The rearrangement links TRBV13 to TRBJ2-7; 8 positions agree with TRBD1. The junction had 11 bases not matched to a gene; V was cut back by 4 bases and J by 6 bases. Germline-derived CDR1 and CDR2 are PRHDT and FYEKMQ (reference sequence). The CDR3 is 15 residues long. CDR3 loop: CASSSDRDRPSEQYF. DNA of the CDR3: TGTGCCAGCAGCTCCGACCGGGACAGGCCAAGCGAGCAGTACTTC.

This clone was seen a handful of times. Other DNA sequences in this specimen translate into the identical CDR3. The CDR3 DNA sequence: TGTGCTAGTGGTTCCGACAGTTACAATGAGCAGTTCTTC. It yields the protein CASGSDSYNEQFF. The chain uses TRBV12-5 and TRBJ2-1; tentative D call: TRBD1 (5 bases). Germline lookup yields CDR1 LGHNT and CDR2 FRNRAP. CDR3 length: 13 residues. V shed 4 bases and J shed 4 bases, with 8 bases lying between them.

This clone turned up a few times. This chain connects TRBV7-9 to TRBJ2-3, with D possibly being TRBD1 or TRBD2 (6 bases each). CDR3 length: 17 amino acids. Trimming removed 6 bases at V and 1 base at J, with 20 bases between. Germline values: CDR1 SEHNR, CDR2 FQNEAQ (reference sequence). The CDR3 nucleotides read TGTGCCAGCAGAACCCGCTGGGGGGCGCCGGGCACAGATACGCAGTATTTT. It translates to CASRTRWGAPGTDTQYF. Supplemented by reference TRBV7-9 and TRBJ2-3, the full variable domain reads DTGVSQNPRHKITKRGQNVTFRCDPISEHNRLYWYRQTLGQGPEFLTYFQNEAQLEKSRLLSDRFSAERPKGSFSTLEIQRTEQGDSAMYLCASRTRWGAPGTDTQYFGPGTRLTVL.

The chain carries TRBV30 and TRBJ2-3; 7 bases match TRBD2. CDR3 size: 15 residues. V trimming: 2 bases; J trimming: 0 bases; junction bases outside the gene matches: 5. Germline CDR1 GTSNPN, CDR2 SVGIG (reference sequence). DNA of the CDR3: TGTGCCTGGAGTCCGACTAGCAGTAGCACAGATACGCAGTATTTT. Its protein is CAWSPTSSSTDTQYF.

Regarding this clone: The identical CDR3 is also encoded by other nucleotide sequences in the sample. The V and J genes are TRBV29-1 and TRBJ2-2; D tentatively reads TRBD1 or TRBD2 (5 bases each). The CDR3 consists of 13 residues. Germline values: CDR1 SQVTM, CDR2 ANQGSEA. V was shortened by 3 bases and J by 4 bases, with 9 bases between the two germline ends. CDR3 bases: TGCAGCGTTGATAGGGGACGCACCGGGGAGCTGTTTTTT. Its protein is CSVDRGRTGELFF.

The V gene is TRBV2, the J gene TRBJ2-6, with D perhaps TRBD1 or TRBD2 (5 bases each). CDR1 and CDR2 from the germline V gene are SNHLY and FYNNEI. The length of the CDR3 is 17 residues. V was cut by 6 bases and J by 0 bases, with 15 bases left in between. CDR3 loop: CASREGILYSGANVLTF. CDR3 coding DNA: TGTGCCAGCAGAGAGGGGATATTGTACTCTGGGGCCAACGTCCTGACTTTC.

The chain uses TRBV28 and TRBJ2-1; no clear D. CDR1 and CDR2 (germline): MDHEN, SYDVKM. Trimming stripped 8 bases from V and 0 bases from J, with 20 bases between. The CDR3 runs 17 residues. CDR3 protein: CASGRAPTKISYNEQFF. CDR3 nucleotides: TGTGCCAGCGGGCGAGCGCCTACTAAAATCTCCTACAATGAGCAGTTCTTC.

This clone was seen at least ten times. The chain links TRBV5-1 to TRBJ2-1; 8 bases line up with TRBD1. Unmatched junction bases numbered 11, after V lost 4 bases and J lost 5 bases. The CDR3 spans 16 residues. CDR1 is SGHRS and CDR2 is YFSETQ in the germline V gene. This chain's CDR3 is CASSEIPGTGNNEQFF. In nucleotides, the CDR3 is TGCGCCAGCAGCGAGATACCCGGGACAGGAAACAATGAGCAGTTCTTC.

The J gene is TRBJ2-3, the V gene TRBV30; D not resolved. Trimming left V 0 bases short and J 5 bases short, with 12 bases between. The CDR3 is made up of 14 amino acids. Germline-derived CDR1 and CDR2 are GTSNPN and SVGIG (reference sequence). Written as DNA, the CDR3 is TGTGCCTGGAGTGTAGGAAGGGTGGAAGATACGCAGTATTTT. It specifies CAWSVGRVEDTQYF.

This clone was seen a handful of times. The rearrangement joins TRBV7-2 to TRBJ2-3, with 13 bases identical to TRBD2. The V gene end was trimmed by 5 bases and the J gene end by 1 base; junction bases not matched to a gene: 3. This CDR3 has 16 residues. CDR1 and CDR2 (germline): SGHTA, FQGNSA. CDR3 amino acids: CASSLTSGGGTDTQYF. The DNA for the CDR3 is TGTGCCAGCAGCCTAACTAGCGGGGGGGGCACAGATACGCAGTATTTT.

DNA of the CDR3: TGTGCCAGCAGCTTAGCCGGGTCCCAGTGGGATACGCAGTATTTT. Its protein is CASSLAGSQWDTQYF. The V call is TRBV7-2, the J call TRBJ2-3; D is unresolved. Germline V gene data show CDR1 as SGHTA and CDR2 as FQGNSA. V gave up 0 bases and J gave up 6 bases, with 13 bases separating them. This CDR3 contains 15 residues.

This rearrangement joins TRBV7-6 to TRBJ1-1; D ambiguous. This CDR3 is built from 17 residues. Between the trimmed V and J ends, which lost 1 base and 7 bases, there was a span of 22 bases. Per the germline V gene, CDR1 is SGHVS and CDR2 is FNYEAQ. The CDR3 region has the DNA TGTGCCAGCAGCTTAGACTGGGAAGAGCCTACTAGTGGTGAAGCTTTCTTT. Its translation is CASSLDWEEPTSGEAFF.

A few counts support this clone. The gene calls are TRBV5-6 and TRBJ2-7; TRBD1 agrees at 8 bases. CDR1 is SGHDT and CDR2 is YYEEEE in the germline V gene. The J segment lost 2 bases and the V segment lost 4 bases, leaving 8 bases of the junction unmatched. The CDR3 runs 15 residues. This CDR3 reads CASSERDRPTYEQYF. CDR3 bases: TGTGCCAGCAGCGAACGGGACAGGCCCACCTACGAGCAGTACTTC. The whole variable domain, remainder taken from reference TRBV5-6 and TRBJ2-7, is DAGVTQSPTHLIKTRGQQVTLRCSPKSGHDTVSWYQQALGQGPQFIFQYYEEEERQRGNFPDRFSGHQFPNYSSELNVNALLLGDSALYLCASSERDRPTYEQYFGPGTRLTVT.

The chain uses TRBV6-5 and TRBJ1-3; D remains unclear. CDR1 and CDR2 (germline): MNHEY, SVGAGI. Trimming took off 5 bases at V and 0 bases at J, with 5 bases between the two ends. The CDR3 runs to 13 residues. CDR3 sequence (DNA): TGTGCCAGCAGTCCAACCTCTGGAAACACCATATATTTT. This sequence encodes CASSPTSGNTIYF.

This clone was observed a few times. The chain links TRBV7-2 to TRBJ2-3; 7 positions match TRBD1. The V gene's germline CDR1 is SGHTA and CDR2 FQGNSA. The CDR3 consists of 15 residues. The V and J ends lost 1 base and 4 bases, in that order; junction bases with no gene match: 5. As DNA, the CDR3 is TGTGCCAGCAGCTTAGGGCTAGGGGGCCCAGATACGCAGTATTTT. Translated: CASSLGLGGPDTQYF.

Worth noting for this clone: A much larger clonotype is one base distant, so this may be a read error. This rearrangement joins TRBV30 to TRBJ2-5; maybe TRBD2 (6 bases). CDR1 and CDR2 (germline): GTSNPN, SVGIG (reference sequence). With 3 bases removed from V and 4 bases from J, the gap between germline ends came to 9 bases. The CDR3 has 12 amino acids. CDR3 in DNA: TGTGCCTGGAGGCGGGACCCAGAGACCCAGTACTTC. Translating it yields CAWRRDPETQYF. The variable domain in full, completed from reference TRBV30 and TRBJ2-5, reads SQTIHQWPATLVQPVGSPLSLECTVEGTSNPNLYWYRQAAGRGLQLLFYSVGIGQISSEVPQNLSASRPQDRQFILSSKKLLLSDSGFYLCAWRRDPETQYFGPGTRLLVL.

Judged by abundance, this clone is medium-sized. The chain is built from TRBV7-9 and TRBJ2-3; D is unresolved. The CDR3 is 15 residues long. Germline V gene lookup returns CDR1 SEHNR and CDR2 FQNEAQ (reference sequence). V gave up 4 bases and J gave up 1 base, with 12 bases separating them. The CDR3, as DNA: TGTGCCAGCAGCTGGCGCAGTTCAGGCACAGATACGCAGTATTTT. Its protein product is CASSWRSSGTDTQYF.

J is TRBJ2-2 and V is TRBV7-6; TRBD2 aligns across 12 bases. J lost 3 bases, V lost 6 bases, and 8 bases had no gene match. Germline CDR1 and CDR2: SGHVS and FNYEAQ. CDR3 length equals 17 residues. For the CDR3, the DNA is TGTGCCAGCAGGGATCGACTAGCGGGAGACTACACCGGGGAGCTGTTTTTT. It is translated as CASRDRLAGDYTGELFF.

This chain links TRBV29-1 with TRBJ2-3, with unresolved D. Trimming took off 3 bases at V and 1 base at J, with 5 bases between the two ends. The germline CDR1 and CDR2 sequences are SQVTM and ANQGSEA. The CDR3 sequence is 12 residues long. CDR3 amino acids: CSVDIGTDTQYF. CDR3 coding DNA: TGCAGCGTTGATATCGGCACAGATACGCAGTATTTT.